These 2 T cell receptor beta chains came from one sample sequenced in a study of T cells in tumors after PD-1 blockade. Clones were sequenced by immunoSEQ multiplex PCR, and TCRdb holds only the in-frame ones, with some missing. Seen here are over 60,000 clones, about 74% observed once, and the top ten hold approximately 4.5%. The sequences come from PBMCs, collected after anti-PD-1 treatment. The receptors stem from a human donor with basal cell carcinoma.

The chain has TRBV3-1 (or the pseudogene TRBV3-2) and TRBJ2-3; a weak D match, TRBD1 (6 bases). CDR1 and CDR2 from the germline V gene are LGHDT and YNNKEL (reference sequence). This CDR3 has 15 residues. V was trimmed by 4 bases and J by 2 bases, leaving 13 bases between them. The DNA of the CDR3 is TGTGCCAGCAGCCGACAGACAGGCGTCACAGATACGCAGTATTTT. This gives the protein CASSRQTGVTDTQYF.

This clone was counted only a few times. The rearrangement uses TRBV6-5 and TRBJ2-3; D is perhaps TRBD2 (5 bases). CDR1 is MNHEY, CDR2 SVGAGI, per germline. With 0 bases removed from V and 0 bases from J, the gap between germline ends came to 10 bases. This CDR3 region has 16 residues. CDR3 sequence: CASSYSRRTSTDTQYF. In DNA form, the CDR3 reads TGTGCCAGCAGTTACTCGAGGAGGACTAGCACAGATACGCAGTATTTT.